The 14 T cell receptor beta chains given below trace back to one sample, sequenced in a study of CD8 T cells in Susac syndrome. RNA totalling roughly 0.5 to 1 ug underwent reverse transcription with random hexamers. A single record per CDR3 protein comes from TCRdb applying MiXCR to the immunoSEQ multiplex PCR reads. The sample includes about 140,000 distinct CDR3 sequences, 85% to 95% of them seen just once. The sample consisted of CD4+ T cells from PBMCs. These receptors were collected from a human donor with multiple sclerosis.

V is TRBV7-6 and J is TRBJ2-7, with TRBD2 as a possible D gene (6 bases). This CDR3 is built from 14 residues. With 0 bases removed from V and 2 bases from J, the gap between germline ends came to 8 bases. The germline V gene encodes CDR1 SGHVS and CDR2 FNYEAQ. In DNA, the CDR3 is TGTGCCAGCAGCTTAGCGGGAGGAGCCTACGAGCAGTACTTC. The encoded protein is CASSLAGGAYEQYF.

The chain combines TRBV20-1 with TRBJ2-1, with 12 nucleotides matching TRBD2. Trimming removed 1 base from V and 2 bases from J; junction bases left unmatched: 6. The germline CDR1 and CDR2 sequences are DFQATT and SNEGSKA (reference sequence). CDR3 size: 17 residues. The CDR3 loop reads CSARGWTSGETYNEQFF. The CDR3 nucleotides read TGCAGTGCTAGAGGCTGGACTAGCGGGGAGACCTACAATGAGCAGTTCTTC.

The chain combines TRBV27 with TRBJ2-5, with TRBD2 matching 11 bases. CDR3 size: 14 residues. Trimming at V came to 6 bases and at J to 5 bases, leaving 5 bases not matched to a gene. Germline V gene sequence: CDR1 MNHEY, CDR2 SMNVEV (reference sequence). The CDR3 DNA reads TGTGCCAGCAGACTAGCGGGGGTCGGTGAGACCCAGTACTTC. It codes for CASRLAGVGETQYF.

This chain connects TRBV7-3 to TRBJ1-1; the match to TRBD1 covers 9 bases. CDR1 and CDR2 (germline): SGHTA, FQGTGA. The CDR3 has 14 residues. V gave up 5 bases and J gave up 3 bases; unmatched junction bases: 4. The CDR3 loop is CASSDTGGYTEAFF. For the CDR3, the DNA is TGTGCCAGCAGCGATACAGGGGGCTACACTGAAGCTTTCTTT.

V is TRBV20-1 and J is TRBJ1-2; D gene uncertain. Germline V gene data show CDR1 as DFQATT and CDR2 as SNEGSKA (reference sequence). There are 16 residues in the CDR3. The ends were cut back, 6 bases at V and 0 bases at J, with 20 bases in the middle. The DNA for the CDR3 is TGCAGTGCGCCAAAGTCCCCAGAGCTAGCTAACTATGGCTACACCTTC. Translating it yields CSAPKSPELANYGYTF.

The rearrangement joins TRBV20-1 to TRBJ2-7; 14 bases are a match to TRBD2. The germline gives CDR1 DFQATT, CDR2 SNEGSKA (reference sequence). The CDR3 has 16 residues. With V trimmed by 3 bases and J by 5 bases, 9 bases remained unmatched. The CDR3 is CSASTGLAGGRDEQYF. As DNA, the CDR3 is TGCAGTGCTAGCACCGGACTAGCGGGGGGTAGGGACGAGCAGTACTTC.

This chain uses TRBV27 with TRBJ2-5, with D unresolved. Looked up from germline, CDR1 is MNHEY and CDR2 is SMNVEV (reference sequence). The CDR3 extends over 15 amino acids. The V end was cut by 0 bases, the J end by 1 base, with 9 bases between. CDR3 protein: CASSLSADIQETQYF. For the CDR3, the DNA is TGTGCCAGCAGTTTATCGGCAGATATCCAAGAGACCCAGTACTTC.

This chain links TRBV20-1 with TRBJ1-2, with 7 bases fitting TRBD1. Looked up from germline, CDR1 is DFQATT and CDR2 is SNEGSKA (reference sequence). Unmatched junction bases numbered 6, after V lost 0 bases and J lost 5 bases. CDR3 length equals 14 residues. CDR3 region: CSARDRGQSYGYTF. The CDR3 DNA reads as TGCAGTGCTAGAGATCGGGGACAGAGTTATGGCTACACCTTC.

V usage is TRBV6-5 and J usage is TRBJ1-2, with TRBD1 identical over 8 bases. This CDR3 has 13 residues. With V trimmed by 6 bases and J by 7 bases, 7 bases remained unmatched. Germline CDR1 MNHEY, CDR2 SVGAGI. The CDR3 loop is CASRTQGAPGYTF. The CDR3 DNA reads as TGTGCCAGCAGGACCCAGGGGGCGCCTGGCTACACCTTC.

The chain employs TRBV12-3 or TRBV12-4 and TRBJ2-4, with 12 bases fitting TRBD1. The trim removed 2 bases at V and 7 bases at J, leaving 6 bases unmatched. The CDR3 consists of 16 residues. The CDR3 nucleotides read TGTGCCAGCAGTTTAAAGGGACAGGGGGCAGGGAACATTCAGTACTTC. As protein: CASSLKGQGAGNIQYF.

V is TRBV6-1 and J is TRBJ2-7; perhaps TRBD2 as D (6 bases). V lost 11 bases to trimming and J lost 7 bases, with 21 bases between them. The CDR3 has 13 amino acids. In germline, CDR1 is MNHNS, CDR2 SASEGT. Here the CDR3 DNA reads TGTGCCGGCCAACGGAGGGTCTCGGAAGAGCAGTACTTC. Protein: CAGQRRVSEEQYF.

This sequence joins TRBV20-1 and TRBJ2-3, with a weak D call TRBD2 (6 bases). Trimming pared 5 bases from V and 6 bases from J, leaving 15 bases between. The length of the CDR3 is 13 residues. Germline values: CDR1 DFQATT, CDR2 SNEGSKA (reference sequence). The CDR3 protein is CSAEWTTQDTQYF. CDR3 coding DNA: TGCAGTGCTGAGTGGACTACACAGGATACGCAGTATTTT.

This clonotype was detected only once. The chain links TRBV14 to TRBJ2-1, with unresolved D. In germline, CDR1 is SGHDN, CDR2 FVKESK. The CDR3 is 11 amino acids. Trimming took 3 bases from V and 7 from J, leaving 4 bases between them. The CDR3 DNA sequence: TGTGCCAGCAGCCACGGAAATGAGCAGTTCTTC. It translates to CASSHGNEQFF.

V and J are TRBV7-7 and TRBJ2-1, with 11 bases lining up with TRBD2. This CDR3 has 14 amino acids. CDR1 is SSHAT, CDR2 FNYEAQ, per germline (reference sequence). V shed 5 bases, J shed 6 bases, and the junction held 3 bases outside the gene matches. In DNA form, the CDR3 reads TGTGCCAGCAGCAATAGCGGGGGGGCCAATGAGCAGTTCTTC. Amino acid sequence: CASSNSGGANEQFF.